This T cell receptor beta chain emerged from a study of T-cell memory formation after mild COVID-19. The study's findings and limits: Confirmation of SARS-CoV-2 specificity was lacking for second-wave clones peaking day 37. Shrinking CD4+ clones resided mostly in CM and EM, and CD8+ ones in EMRA.

The CDR3 extends over 14 amino acids. V was trimmed by 5 bases and J by 2 bases, leaving 10 bases between them. The V gene's germline CDR1 is SQVTM and CDR2 ANQGSEA. As concerns this clonotype: Antigen unknown.

TCR alpha and TCR beta cDNA libraries with sample barcodes and UMIs came from 5'RACE using constant-segment primers. TCRdb ran MiXCR on the 5' RACE reads and lists one entry per CDR3 protein. The sample carries under 300,000 distinct CDR3 sequences, approximately 9% recorded once. The chain has TRBV29-1 and TRBJ2-6; TRBD2 might be the D (6 bases). This TCR was sampled from a man younger than 30 who had mild COVID-19 (a few samples of this study predate the infection). Cell type and time point are not known. The sample comprised PBMCs or a T cell subset sorted from them (not recorded which). The CDR3 reads CSVHGGAGANVLTF. CDR3 bases: TGCAGCGTTCACGGCGGGGCTGGGGCCAACGTCCTGACTTTC.